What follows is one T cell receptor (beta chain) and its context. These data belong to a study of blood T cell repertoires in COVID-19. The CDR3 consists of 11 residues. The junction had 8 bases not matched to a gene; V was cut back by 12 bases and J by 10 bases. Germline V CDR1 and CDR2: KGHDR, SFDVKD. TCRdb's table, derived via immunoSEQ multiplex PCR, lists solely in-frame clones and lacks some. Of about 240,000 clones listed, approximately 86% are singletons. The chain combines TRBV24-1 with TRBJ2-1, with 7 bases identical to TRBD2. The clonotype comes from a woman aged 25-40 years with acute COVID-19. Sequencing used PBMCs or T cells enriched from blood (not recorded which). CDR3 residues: CAVGFGGEQFF. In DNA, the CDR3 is TGTGCCGTCGGATTCGGGGGGGAGCAGTTCTTC.